These T cell receptor beta chains were read from a single sample in a study of PD-1 blockade in mismatch repair-deficient tumors. Only in-frame clones appear in the TCRdb table, and some are missing; sequencing was by immunoSEQ multiplex PCR. The sample lists tens of thousands of clones, over 75% seen once, with more than 2.5% in the top ten. The sequencing here drew on peripheral blood, taken 12 weeks after starting pembrolizumab. These receptors all stem from an adult with mismatch repair-deficient cancer. The CDR3 runs from the conserved cysteine through the conserved F or W. Each record gives: clone size, J gene, V gene, D gene, CDR3 protein, CDR3 DNA. A D gene is named only where the DNA matches it firmly. For some rows the clone size is stated as once, few or many, or as a class when expanded; others skip it.

>NA|TRBJ2-7|TRBV7-3|NA
CASSTDRNYEQYF
TGTGCCAGCAGCACGGACAGAAATTACGAGCAGTACTTC
>NA|TRBJ1-2|TRBV19|NA
CASSGVLGDYGYTF
TGTGCCAGTAGTGGGGTCCTGGGGGACTATGGCTACACCTTC
>NA|TRBJ2-5|TRBV4-2|TRBD2
CASSKWTSALGETQYF
TGTGCCAGCAGCAAATGGACTAGCGCCCTTGGGGAGACCCAGTACTTC
>once|TRBJ1-1|TRBV11-2|NA
CASSLGGLWGTEAFF
TGTGCCAGCAGCTTAGGGGGGCTCTGGGGAACTGAAGCTTTCTTT
>NA|TRBJ2-1|TRBV7-9|TRBD2
CASSHRLAGAGYNEQFF
TGTGCCAGCAGCCATCGACTAGCGGGAGCGGGGTACAATGAGCAGTTCTTC
>NA|TRBJ1-1|TRBV7-9|NA
CASSLSIVGTEAFF
TGTGCCAGCAGTTTAAGTATAGTAGGCACTGAAGCTTTCTTT
>NA|TRBJ2-7|TRBV18|NA
CASSPSGTTHYEQYF
TGTGCCAGCTCACCGTCAGGGACCACCCACTACGAGCAGTACTTC
>NA|TRBJ1-2|TRBV6-1|NA
CASSEGANYGYTF
TGTGCCAGCAGTGAAGGGGCTAACTATGGCTACACCTTC
>NA|TRBJ2-5|TRBV6-6|NA
CASSYSVQNQETQYF
TGTGCCAGCAGTTACTCGGTACAGAACCAAGAGACCCAGTACTTC
>NA|TRBJ1-1|TRBV18|TRBD1
CASSPAGQGGTEAFF
TGTGCCAGCTCACCGGCGGGACAGGGAGGCACTGAAGCTTTCTTT
>NA|TRBJ1-2|TRBV7-9|TRBD1
CASGLGTVYGYTF
TGTGCCAGCGGTTTAGGGACAGTATATGGCTACACCTTC
>NA|TRBJ2-3|TRBV7-2|TRBD1
CASSTQGASTDTQYF
TGTGCCAGCAGCACACAGGGGGCGAGCACAGATACGCAGTATTTT
>NA|TRBJ2-7|TRBV4-3|NA
CASSQEETILYEQYF
TGCGCCAGCAGCCAAGAGGAGACTATCTTGTACGAGCAGTACTTC
>once|TRBJ2-6|TRBV9|TRBD1
CASSASTGAGANVLTF
TGTGCCAGCAGTGCAAGCACAGGGGCTGGGGCCAACGTCCTGACTTTC
>once|TRBJ2-2|TRBV19|NA
CASSNLGIRDGELFF
TGTGCCAGTAGTAATCTAGGGATCCGCGACGGGGAGCTGTTTTTT
>NA|TRBJ2-2|TRBV7-2|NA
CASSWDVVANTGELFF
TGTGCCAGCAGCTGGGACGTCGTTGCGAACACCGGGGAGCTGTTTTTT
>once|TRBJ2-7|TRBV6-5|NA
CASSYSGDKYEQYF
TGTGCCAGCAGTTACTCAGGGGACAAATACGAGCAGTACTTC
>NA|TRBJ2-3|TRBV5-4|TRBD1
CASSFVGQGPDTQYF
TGTGCCAGCAGCTTCGTAGGACAGGGTCCAGATACGCAGTATTTT
>NA|TRBJ2-1|TRBV2|NA
CASSEESIGGNEQFF
TGTGCCAGCAGTGAGGAGTCCATAGGGGGCAATGAGCAGTTCTTC
>NA|TRBJ1-4|TRBV4-2|NA
CASSLRGKLFF
TGTGCCAGCAGCCTGCGAGGAAAACTGTTTTTT
>once|TRBJ2-1|TRBV5-4|NA
CASSLGASSYNEQFF
TGTGCCAGCAGCTTGGGGGCTAGCTCCTACAATGAGCAGTTCTTC
>NA|TRBJ1-1|TRBV6-1|TRBD1
CASSETGGWTEAFF
TGTGCCAGCAGTGAAACAGGGGGTTGGACTGAAGCTTTCTTT
>NA|TRBJ2-1|TRBV7-7|NA
CASSLKQGTSWDEQFF
TGTGCTAGCAGCTTAAAACAAGGGACCTCCTGGGATGAGCAGTTCTTC
>NA|TRBJ2-5|TRBV29-1|NA
CSVERGETQYF
TGCAGCGTTGAAAGGGGAGAGACCCAGTACTTC
>NA|TRBJ2-7|TRBV6-1|NA
CASSGYEQYF
TGTGCCAGCAGTGGATACGAGCAGTACTTC
>NA|TRBJ1-2|TRBV5-1|NA
CASSLASGGMGYGYTF
TGCGCCAGCAGCTTGGCCTCGGGGGGTATGGGCTATGGCTACACCTTC
>NA|TRBJ1-2|TRBV4-2|TRBD1
CASSSGTGYYGYTF
TGTGCCAGCAGCTCCGGGACAGGGTACTATGGCTACACCTTC
>NA|TRBJ1-2|TRBV29-1|NA
CSAREGRDVNYGYTF
TGCAGCGCACGAGAGGGCAGGGACGTAAACTATGGCTACACCTTC
>NA|TRBJ1-4|TRBV29-1|NA
CSVEDGPGPNEKLFF
TGCAGCGTTGAGGACGGTCCAGGGCCCAATGAAAAACTGTTTTTT
>NA|TRBJ1-1|TRBV9|TRBD1
CASSTQGPGTEAFF
TGTGCCAGCAGCACACAGGGGCCGGGGACTGAAGCTTTCTTT
>once|TRBJ2-7|TRBV5-6|NA
CASSLRFSQYEQYF
TGTGCCAGCAGCTTGAGGTTCAGTCAGTACGAGCAGTACTTC
>NA|TRBJ2-1|TRBV30|TRBD1
CAWKGGQSDEQFF
TGTGCCTGGAAAGGGGGACAGAGCGATGAGCAGTTCTTC
>NA|TRBJ1-2|TRBV5-6|NA
CASSQAHLNYGYTF
TGTGCCAGCTCCCAGGCACATCTTAACTATGGCTACACCTTC
>NA|TRBJ1-1|TRBV7-7|NA
CASSPTTGQGAEAFF
TGTGCTAGCAGCCCAACGACAGGCCAAGGGGCTGAAGCTTTCTTT